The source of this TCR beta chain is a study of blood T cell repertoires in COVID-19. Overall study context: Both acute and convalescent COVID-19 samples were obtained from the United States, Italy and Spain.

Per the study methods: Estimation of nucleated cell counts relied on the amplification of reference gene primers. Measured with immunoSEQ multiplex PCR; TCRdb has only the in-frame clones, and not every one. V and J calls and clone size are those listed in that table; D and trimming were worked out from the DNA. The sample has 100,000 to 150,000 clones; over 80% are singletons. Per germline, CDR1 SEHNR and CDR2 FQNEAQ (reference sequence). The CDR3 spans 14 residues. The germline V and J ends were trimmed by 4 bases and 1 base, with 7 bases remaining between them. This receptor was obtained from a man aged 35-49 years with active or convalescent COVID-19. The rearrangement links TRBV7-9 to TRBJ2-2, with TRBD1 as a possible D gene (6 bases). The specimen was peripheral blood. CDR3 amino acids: CASSSRGNTGELFF. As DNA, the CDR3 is TGTGCCAGCAGCTCCAGGGGGAACACCGGGGAGCTGTTTTTT.